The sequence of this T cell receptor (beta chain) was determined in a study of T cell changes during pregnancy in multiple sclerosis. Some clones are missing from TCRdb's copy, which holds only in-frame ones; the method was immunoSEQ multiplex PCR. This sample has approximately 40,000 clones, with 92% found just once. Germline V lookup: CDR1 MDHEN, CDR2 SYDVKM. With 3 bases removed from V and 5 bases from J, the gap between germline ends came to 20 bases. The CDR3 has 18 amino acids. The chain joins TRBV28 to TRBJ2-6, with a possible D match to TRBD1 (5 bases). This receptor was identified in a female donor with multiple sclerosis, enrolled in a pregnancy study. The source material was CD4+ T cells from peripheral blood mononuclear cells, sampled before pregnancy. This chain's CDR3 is CASSFYRLITGRANVLTF. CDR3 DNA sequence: TGTGCCAGCAGTTTTTACCGATTAATAACAGGCAGGGCCAACGTCCTGACTTTC.